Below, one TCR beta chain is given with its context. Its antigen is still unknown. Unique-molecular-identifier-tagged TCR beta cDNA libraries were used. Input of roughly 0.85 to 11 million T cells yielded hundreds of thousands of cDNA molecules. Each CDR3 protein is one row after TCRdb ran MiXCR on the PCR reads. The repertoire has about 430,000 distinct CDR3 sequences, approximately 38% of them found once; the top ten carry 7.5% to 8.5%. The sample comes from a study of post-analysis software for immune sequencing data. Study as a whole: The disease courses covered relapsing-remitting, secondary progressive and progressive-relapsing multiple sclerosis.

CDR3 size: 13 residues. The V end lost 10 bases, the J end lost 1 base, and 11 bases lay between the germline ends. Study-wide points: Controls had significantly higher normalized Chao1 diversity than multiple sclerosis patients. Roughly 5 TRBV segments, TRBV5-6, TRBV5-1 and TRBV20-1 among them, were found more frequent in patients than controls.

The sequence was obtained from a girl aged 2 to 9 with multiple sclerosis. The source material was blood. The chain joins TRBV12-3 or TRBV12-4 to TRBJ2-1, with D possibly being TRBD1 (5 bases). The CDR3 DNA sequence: TGTGCCACCCACCAGGGATCCTACAATGAGCAGTTCTTC. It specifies CATHQGSYNEQFF.